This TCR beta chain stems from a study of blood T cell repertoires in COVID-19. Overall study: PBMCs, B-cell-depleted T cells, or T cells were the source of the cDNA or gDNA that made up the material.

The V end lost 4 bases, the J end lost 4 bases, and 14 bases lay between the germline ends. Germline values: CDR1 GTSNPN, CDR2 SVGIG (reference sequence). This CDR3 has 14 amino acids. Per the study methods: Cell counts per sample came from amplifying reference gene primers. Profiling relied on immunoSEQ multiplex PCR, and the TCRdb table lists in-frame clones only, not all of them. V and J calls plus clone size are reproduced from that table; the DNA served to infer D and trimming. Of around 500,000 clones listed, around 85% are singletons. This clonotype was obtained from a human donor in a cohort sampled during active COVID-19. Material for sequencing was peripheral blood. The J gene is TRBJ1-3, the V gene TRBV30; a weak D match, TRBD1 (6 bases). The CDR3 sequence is CAWTSWDIGNTIYF. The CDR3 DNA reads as TGTGCCTGGACCTCCTGGGACATAGGAAACACCATATATTTT. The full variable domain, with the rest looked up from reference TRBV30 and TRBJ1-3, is SQTIHQWPATLVQPVGSPLSLECTVEGTSNPNLYWYRQAAGRGLQLLFYSVGIGQISSEVPQNLSASRPQDRQFILSSKKLLLSDSGFYLCAWTSWDIGNTIYFGEGSWLTVV.